The rows below give T cell receptor beta chains drawn from one sample of a study of T-cell memory formation after mild COVID-19. MiXCR was run by TCRdb on the 5' RACE reads, yielding one entry per CDR3 protein. Here the sample spans 400,000 or so distinct CDR3 sequences, around 18% being singletons. Specimen: PBMCs or a T cell subset sorted from them (not recorded which). Source of these receptors: an adult woman who had mild COVID-19 (a few samples of this study predate the infection). Cell type and time point are not known. Each CDR3 is given with its conserved first and last residue.

V gene	J gene	CDR3 protein
TRBV29-1	TRBJ2-3	CSVGGAADLGSTDTQYF
TRBV21-1	TRBJ2-7	CASSPLGRHEQYF
TRBV7-6	TRBJ1-1	CASSLGTDTEAFF
TRBV7-2	TRBJ1-2	CASSSQTGGIYGYTF
TRBV5-1	TRBJ2-5	CASSLAFGREATQYF
TRBV11-3	TRBJ2-3	CASSSGSVSTDTQYF
TRBV7-8	TRBJ2-1	CASSIGPLAGGHNEQFF
TRBV5-1	TRBJ2-4	CARPGPLAKNIQYF
TRBV6-5	TRBJ2-3	CASSLASSDTQYF
TRBV2	TRBJ2-3	CASRDPGLAADTQYF
TRBV24-1	TRBJ2-3	CATSDRAGPTDTQYF
TRBV18	TRBJ2-1	CASSPRTGSRSSSYNEQFF
TRBV20-1	TRBJ1-4	CSAIPGEEIYWTNEKLFF
TRBV6-5	TRBJ2-1	CASSRDHSARNEQFF
TRBV5-1	TRBJ2-1	CASSLGYQGAEQFF
TRBV7-9	TRBJ2-1	CASSLASGRANEQFF
TRBV7-6	TRBJ2-5	CASSFSARRQSGETQYF
TRBV5-1	TRBJ2-2	CASIGTPNTGELFF
TRBV19	TRBJ2-7	CASKGGRNYEQYF
TRBV9	TRBJ2-3	CASSVITSGLPDTQYF
TRBV7-2	TRBJ1-4	CASSLTGGIEKLFF
TRBV12-3/TRBV12-4	TRBJ2-6	CASSSGETGANVLTF
TRBV4-2	TRBJ1-5	CASAEGNNQPQHF
TRBV5-4	TRBJ2-7	CASSRSPIYEQYF
TRBV7-3	TRBJ2-1	CASSLSGGGSYNEQFF
TRBV7-2	TRBJ1-1	CASGYRGAGNTEAFF
TRBV4-1	TRBJ1-5	CASSQDVGGGGNQPQHF
TRBV9	TRBJ2-7	CASSITGTANYEQYF
TRBV24-1	TRBJ2-2	CATSDPGQATGELFF
TRBV5-1	TRBJ1-2	CASSSLGDTDGYTF
TRBV25-1	TRBJ1-2	CASSEGGSNYGYTF
TRBV19	TRBJ1-6	CASSIQEGNSPLHF
TRBV6-1	TRBJ2-1	CASSEAGLARNEQFF
TRBV2	TRBJ2-7	CASSRRASYEQYF
TRBV5-1	TRBJ2-2	CASSQGLAGTTGTGELFF
TRBV25-1	TRBJ2-3	CVLAGGRTDTQYF
TRBV7-2	TRBJ1-2	CASSTPGAYGYTF
TRBV7-6	TRBJ1-4	CASSATGTVLEKLFF
TRBV20-1	TRBJ2-7	CSARDEAGSSYEQYF
TRBV6-2/TRBV6-3	TRBJ1-1	CASSPGGYTEAFF
TRBV18	TRBJ2-1	CASSLGQGRNYNEQFF
TRBV6-6	TRBJ2-3	CAARWGSTDTQYF
TRBV10-3	TRBJ2-1	CAISRQGWDNEQFF
TRBV11-2	TRBJ2-1	CASSLGIAGAAFDEQFF
TRBV9	TRBJ1-3	CASSVEPGAIGNTIYF
TRBV10-3	TRBJ1-1	CAISEGSGAEAFF
TRBV5-6	TRBJ2-7	CASSWDRVEQYF
TRBV30	TRBJ2-2	CAWTGEGELFF
TRBV9	TRBJ2-1	CASSVEGGINNEQFF
TRBV6-2/TRBV6-3	TRBJ2-3	CASSYLAGGPRVGTDTQYF
TRBV15	TRBJ1-3	CATSRGSADSGNTIYF